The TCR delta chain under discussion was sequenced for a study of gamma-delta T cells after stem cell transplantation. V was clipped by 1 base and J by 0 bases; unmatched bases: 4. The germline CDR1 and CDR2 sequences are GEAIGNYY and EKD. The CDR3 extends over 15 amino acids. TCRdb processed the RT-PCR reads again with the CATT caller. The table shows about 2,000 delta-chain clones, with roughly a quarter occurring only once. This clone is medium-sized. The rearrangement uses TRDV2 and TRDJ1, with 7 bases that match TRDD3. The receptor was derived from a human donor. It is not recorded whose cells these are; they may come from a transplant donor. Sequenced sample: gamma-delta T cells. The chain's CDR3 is CACDTVGEDTDKLIF. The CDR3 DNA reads TGTGCCTGTGACACGGTGGGGGAGGACACCGATAAACTCATCTTT.